These 10 T cell receptor beta chains were sequenced from one sample in a study of blood T cell repertoires in COVID-19 (TCRdb year 2020). The protocol used for the library was the immunoSEQ multiplex PCR assay. Imported from immuneACCESS, the table was reduced by TCRdb to in-frame sequences with V and J called. These copies leave out some clones; in studies compared against another copy, an unresolved V gene accounts for under half, and the cause of the remainder is not known. This sample lists about 190,000 clones; around nine tenths were detected once. About 2.6% of the sample is in the top ten clones. Sequenced sample: peripheral blood. The origin of the receptors is a man aged 35-49 years with active or convalescent COVID-19.

This chain uses TRBV6-5 with TRBJ2-3, with D tentatively TRBD2 (6 bases). V lost 6 bases to trimming and J lost 4 bases, with 14 bases between them. The CDR3 is 14 amino acids. The germline gives CDR1 MNHEY, CDR2 SVGAGI. The chain's CDR3 is CASSKGVAADTQYF. The CDR3 DNA is TGTGCCAGCAGCAAAGGGGTAGCGGCAGATACGCAGTATTTT.

The CDR3 reads CASSDSGSGEHNEQFF. CDR3 DNA: TGTGCCAGCAGTGACTCCGGGTCAGGGGAACATAATGAGCAGTTCTTC. V is TRBV6-4 and J is TRBJ2-1; tentatively, D is TRBD1 (6 bases). Germline V gene lookup returns CDR1 MRHNA and CDR2 SNTAGT. The CDR3 runs 16 residues. Trimming left V 0 bases short and J 7 bases short, with 16 bases between.

This chain joins TRBV29-1 and TRBJ2-7; weak D call: TRBD2 (6 bases). The ends were cut back, 4 bases at V and 2 bases at J, with 12 bases in the middle. This CDR3 spans 13 amino acids. CDR1 is SQVTM, CDR2 ANQGSEA, per germline. The CDR3 loop reads CSVGGGKTYEQYF. CDR3 in DNA: TGCAGCGTTGGTGGGGGGAAAACCTACGAGCAGTACTTC.

The CDR3 protein is CASSAQGAAGTDTQYF. The CDR3 DNA reads as TGTGCCAGCAGCGCACAGGGGGCGGCAGGCACAGATACGCAGTATTTT. The rearrangement uses TRBV7-2 and TRBJ2-3; 9 bases map to TRBD1. The J segment lost 1 base and the V segment lost 5 bases, leaving 7 bases of the junction unmatched. From germline, CDR1 is SGHTA and CDR2 FQGNSA. This CDR3 spans 16 amino acids.

The gene calls are TRBV6-5 and TRBJ1-5, with 7 bases aligning to TRBD1. Germline lookup yields CDR1 MNHEY and CDR2 SVGAGI. After removal of 8 bases from V and 0 bases from J, the junction contained 7 bases not matched to a gene. CDR3 length: 15 amino acids. The CDR3 DNA sequence: TGTGCCAGCCGCAGGGGGGAATTTAGCAATCAGCCCCAGCATTTT. This translates into CASRRGEFSNQPQHF.

The rearrangement joins TRBV10-3 to TRBJ2-2; D is unclear. The length of the CDR3 is 14 residues. Germline V gene data show CDR1 as ENHRY and CDR2 as SYGVKD. Trimming left V 0 bases short and J 6 bases short, with 8 bases between. As DNA, the CDR3 is TGTGCCATCAGTGAGTCGACGGGTCCCGGGGAGCTGTTTTTT. Its protein product is CAISESTGPGELFF.

The rearrangement uses TRBV3-1 (or the pseudogene TRBV3-2) and TRBJ1-5, with TRBD1 matching over 10 bases. J was trimmed by 2 bases and V by 4 bases; bases with no gene match: 5. Per the germline V gene, CDR1 is LGHDT and CDR2 is YNNKEL (reference sequence). The CDR3 length is 16 residues. For the CDR3, the DNA is TGTGCCAGCAGCCCCGCCGGGACAGGGGGCAATCAGCCCCAGCATTTT. Encoded protein: CASSPAGTGGNQPQHF.

This chain joins TRBV7-2 and TRBJ2-2; 7 bases agree with TRBD1. Per the germline V gene, CDR1 is SGHTA and CDR2 is FQGNSA. This CDR3 is built from 14 residues. V lost 3 bases to trimming and J lost 6 bases; unmatched junction nucleotides: 4. The CDR3 DNA reads as TGTGCCAGCAGCTTCCAGACAGGGTCCGGGGAGCTGTTTTTT. As protein: CASSFQTGSGELFF.

This clone has just a few counts. The CDR3 loop reads CAWSVAGGLPDTQYF. As DNA, the CDR3 is TGTGCCTGGAGTGTAGCCGGGGGATTGCCAGATACGCAGTATTTT. The chain combines TRBV30 with TRBJ2-3; weak D call: TRBD2 (6 bases). V shed 0 bases and J shed 4 bases, with 14 bases lying between them. The germline gives CDR1 GTSNPN, CDR2 SVGIG (reference sequence). This CDR3 has 15 amino acids.

This clone is a singleton in its sample. This chain links TRBV6-5 with TRBJ1-5; D unclear. The CDR3 runs 13 residues. Germline V gene data show CDR1 as MNHEY and CDR2 as SVGAGI. V lost 10 bases, J lost 5 bases, and 15 bases lay in between. CDR3 sequence: CATRAFPHQPQHF. For the CDR3, the DNA is TGTGCCACAAGAGCTTTTCCCCATCAGCCCCAGCATTTT.